This TCR beta chain was obtained from a study of CD8 T cells in Susac syndrome. Study details: The Susac syndrome patients were therapy-naive, on corticosteroids, or on intravenous immunoglobulin alone at blood draw.

The authors sequenced TCR beta from blood CD8+ and CD4+ T cells. Under recently defined diagnostic criteria, the patients with Susac syndrome qualified as having definite or probable disease. When the RNA was reverse transcribed, random hexamers were used with an input of about 0.45 to 1 ug. A single record per CDR3 protein comes from TCRdb applying MiXCR to the immunoSEQ multiplex PCR reads. The sample shows approximately 260,000 distinct CDR3 sequences, 90% to 96% of them seen only once. This receptor was obtained from a human donor with Susac syndrome. Sequencing input: CD4+ T cells from PBMCs.

CDR3 nucleotide sequence: TGCAGCGTTGTCCGGCAGGGGCTTTACAATGAGCAGTTCTTC. Its translation is CSVVRQGLYNEQFF. The chain is built from TRBV29-1 and TRBJ2-1; D might be TRBD1 (6 bases). Germline CDR1 reads SQVTM; CDR2 reads ANQGSEA. This CDR3 has 14 residues. The V end was cut by 4 bases, the J end by 4 bases, with 14 bases between.